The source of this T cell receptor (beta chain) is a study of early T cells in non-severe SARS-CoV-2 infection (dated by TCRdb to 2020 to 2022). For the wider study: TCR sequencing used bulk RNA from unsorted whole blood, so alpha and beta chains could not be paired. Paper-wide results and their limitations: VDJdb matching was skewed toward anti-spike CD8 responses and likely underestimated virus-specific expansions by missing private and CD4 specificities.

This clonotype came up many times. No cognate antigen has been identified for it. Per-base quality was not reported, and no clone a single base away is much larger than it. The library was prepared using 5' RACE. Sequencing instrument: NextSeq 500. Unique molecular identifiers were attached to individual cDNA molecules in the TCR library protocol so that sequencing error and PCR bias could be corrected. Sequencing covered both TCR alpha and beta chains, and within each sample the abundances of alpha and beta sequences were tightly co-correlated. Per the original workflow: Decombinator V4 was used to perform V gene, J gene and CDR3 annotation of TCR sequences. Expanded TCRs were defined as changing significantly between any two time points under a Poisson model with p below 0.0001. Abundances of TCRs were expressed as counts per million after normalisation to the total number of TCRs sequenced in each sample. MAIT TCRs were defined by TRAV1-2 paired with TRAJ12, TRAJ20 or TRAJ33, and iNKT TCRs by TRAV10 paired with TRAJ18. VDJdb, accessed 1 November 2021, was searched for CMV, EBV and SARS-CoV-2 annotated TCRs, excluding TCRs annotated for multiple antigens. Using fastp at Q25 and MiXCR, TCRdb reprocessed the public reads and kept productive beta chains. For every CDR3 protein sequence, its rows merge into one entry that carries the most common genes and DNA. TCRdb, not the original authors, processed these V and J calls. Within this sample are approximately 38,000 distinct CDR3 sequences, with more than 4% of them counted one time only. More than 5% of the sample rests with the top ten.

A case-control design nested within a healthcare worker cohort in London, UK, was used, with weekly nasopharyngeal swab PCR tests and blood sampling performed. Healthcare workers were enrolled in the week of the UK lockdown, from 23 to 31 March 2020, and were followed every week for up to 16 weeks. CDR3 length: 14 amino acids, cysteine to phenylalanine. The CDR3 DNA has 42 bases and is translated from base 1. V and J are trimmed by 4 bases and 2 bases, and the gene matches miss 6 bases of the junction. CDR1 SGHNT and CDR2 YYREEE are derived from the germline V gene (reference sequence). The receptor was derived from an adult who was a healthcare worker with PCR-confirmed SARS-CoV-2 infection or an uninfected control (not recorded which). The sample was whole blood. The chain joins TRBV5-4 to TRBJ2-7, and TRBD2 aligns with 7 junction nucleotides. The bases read TGTGCCAGCAGCCCGGGACTATCAACCTACGAGCAGTACTTC. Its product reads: CASSPGLSTYEQYF. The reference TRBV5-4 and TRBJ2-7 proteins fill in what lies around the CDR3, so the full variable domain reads ETGVTQSPTHLIKTRGQQVTLRCSSQSGHNTVSWYQQALGQGPQFIFQYYREEENGRGNFPPRFSGLQFPNYSSELNVNALELDDSALYLCASSPGLSTYEQYFGPGTRLTVT.